This T cell receptor beta chain was sequenced for a study of blood T cell repertoires in COVID-19. Across the study: Sites in the United States, Italy and Spain provided acute and convalescent COVID-19 samples.

Trimming took off 0 bases at V and 4 bases at J, with 10 bases between the two ends. The germline V gene encodes CDR1 LGHNA and CDR2 YSLEER. The CDR3 covers 15 residues. Produced via immunoSEQ multiplex PCR; TCRdb's table is partial and in-frame only. Found here are 100,000 or so clones, roughly four fifths of them singletons; the top ten hold 15%. The sample was peripheral blood. V and J are TRBV4-3 and TRBJ1-3, with D hard to call. The origin of this receptor is a woman aged 80 or over with acute or convalescent COVID-19. The DNA for the CDR3 is TGCGCCAGCAGCCAAGAACCCTCCAGGGGAAACACCATATATTTT. This translates into CASSQEPSRGNTIYF.